The source of this T cell receptor (beta chain) is a study of cytomegalovirus exposure and HLA in healthy donors. Study findings and constraints: Earlier analysis looked at TCR beta V segments, and most were productive about 90% or about 30% of the time. A later analysis found that most CMV-associated TCR beta chains appeared HLA-restricted. Information on immune exposure was restricted to one variable (CMV serostatus).

Germline lookup yields CDR1 SQVTM and CDR2 ANQGSEA. The CDR3 totals 13 residues. The PCR was carried out with 60 Vbeta primers and 13 Jbeta primers. Clones were sequenced by immunoSEQ multiplex PCR, and TCRdb holds only the in-frame ones, with some missing. The data show around 130,000 clones, over 75% seen once. With regard to this clone: Its target is unknown.

The TCR sequence derives from a man aged 35 to 55 in good health and CMV-seronegative. The J gene is TRBJ1-1, the V gene TRBV29-1; D not resolved. Sequences were obtained from PBMCs. CDR3 loop: CTARYLLNTEAFF. The CDR3 DNA follows: TGCACCGCTCGATACTTACTTAACACTGAAGCTTTCTTT.